This T cell receptor beta chain was sequenced for a study of blood T cell repertoires in COVID-19. Study overall: Sample material is recorded as cDNA or gDNA derived from T cells, B-cell-depleted T cells, or PBMCs.

The V end was cut by 0 bases, the J end by 1 base, with 14 bases between. Germline V gene lookup returns CDR1 GTSNPN and CDR2 SVGIG (reference sequence). The CDR3 totals 16 residues. Some clones are missing from TCRdb's copy, which holds only in-frame ones; the method was immunoSEQ multiplex PCR. The sample contains about 230,000 clones, about nine tenths of which appear only once. The rearrangement uses TRBV30 and TRBJ2-3; D is perhaps TRBD2 (5 bases). The material sequenced was peripheral blood. This receptor was taken from a man aged 50 to 60 with COVID-19, enrolled during active disease. DNA of the CDR3: TGTGCCTGGAGTGTAAATCCCGGGATGGGCACAGATACGCAGTATTTT. Translated: CAWSVNPGMGTDTQYF.